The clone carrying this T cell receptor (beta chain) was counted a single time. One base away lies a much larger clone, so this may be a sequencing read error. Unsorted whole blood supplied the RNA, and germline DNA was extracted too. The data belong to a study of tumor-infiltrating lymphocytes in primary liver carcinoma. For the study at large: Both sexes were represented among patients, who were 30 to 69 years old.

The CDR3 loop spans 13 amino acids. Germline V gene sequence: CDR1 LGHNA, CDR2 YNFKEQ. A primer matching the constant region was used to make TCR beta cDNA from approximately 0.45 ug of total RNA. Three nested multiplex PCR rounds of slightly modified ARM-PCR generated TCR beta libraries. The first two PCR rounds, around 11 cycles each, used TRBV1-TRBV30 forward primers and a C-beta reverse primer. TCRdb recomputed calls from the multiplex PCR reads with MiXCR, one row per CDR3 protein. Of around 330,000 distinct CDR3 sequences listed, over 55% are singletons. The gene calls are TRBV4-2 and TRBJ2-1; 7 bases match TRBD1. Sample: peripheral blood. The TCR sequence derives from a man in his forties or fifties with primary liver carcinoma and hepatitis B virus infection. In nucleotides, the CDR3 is TGTGCCAGCAGCCAAGATTTTGGGACAGCCTGTGTCTTC. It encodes CASSQDFGTACVF.